Below, one T cell receptor (beta chain) is given with its context. The antigen this receptor binds is unknown. Base quality data are lacking; no much larger clone is found one base away. The data originate from a study of blood T cell repertoires in COVID-19 (TCRdb year 2020). Regarding the complete study: The collaborator samples originated in the United States, Italy and Spain and spanned the acute and convalescent phases of COVID-19. Where available, HLA class I and class II types were taken from metadata supplied by the sample provider and were not determined by assay-based typing. A freely available public database, intended as a resource for researchers studying the immune response to SARS-CoV-2, is where the repertoires were released. Samples were obtained from the ongoing ImmuneRACE study (first 160 participants) and from roughly 1,300 subjects provided by 6 global collaborators. A de-identified subject ID, COVID-19 status, age in years and sex were almost always included in the sample metadata. The dataset comprised deeply sampled blood TCRbeta repertoires from subjects exposed to, actively infected with, or recovered from COVID-19. The prospective study material was composed of cDNA or gDNA derived from T cells, B-cell-depleted T cells, or PBMCs.

Whole blood was collected in K2EDTA tubes by collaborating institutions according to the institutions' own protocols. For TCRbeta analysis, collaborator samples were shipped as frozen whole blood, as isolated PBMCs, or as DNA extracted from either sample type. The immunoSEQ Assay, a bias-controlled multiplex PCR, was used to amplify TCRbeta CDR3 regions from genomic DNA. Regarding the original processing steps: Nucleated cell counts per sample were estimated from amplification of reference gene primers within the assay. To quantify the absolute abundance of each unique TCRbeta CDR3 rearrangement, sequence reads were collapsed and filtered. Productive Simpson clonality was computed per sample as the square root of Simpson's diversity index over productive rearrangements. Entries here come from immuneACCESS through TCRdb and include only in-frame sequences with V and J called. Some clones fail to appear in such tables; in the studies checked, an unresolved V gene covers under half of the shortfall, and the cause of the remainder is unknown. For V, J and clone size, that table is used; D and trimming come from the DNA. Here the sample has roughly 97,000 clones; approximately 85% occur a single time. Around 4.8% of the sample is in the top ten clones.

The CDR3 covers 13 residues, taking in both the cysteine and the phenylalanine. The sequence is cut down to CDR3 DNA, 39 bases in frame from base 1. V and J are truncated by 7 bases and 3 bases respectively, leaving an intervening sequence of 10 bases. Sequences SGHTA (CDR1) and FQGNSA (CDR2) are obtained from the germline V gene. Beyond this particular receptor, the publication reports: How much clinical and demographic metadata was included differed by source and by participant, and the metadata was provided uncurated.

Material for sequencing was peripheral blood. This sequence uses TRBV7-2 and TRBJ1-5; tentative D gene TRBD1, with 5 bases matching. This sequence originates from a man between 60 and 75 years old with acute or convalescent COVID-19. The nucleotides read TGTGCCAGCACGGCAGGGAACAATCAGCCCCAGCATTTT. Its coded protein is CASTAGNNQPQHF.